The source of this T cell receptor beta chain is a study of CD8 T cells in ankylosing spondylitis. The study, taken as a whole, reports: Seemingly distinctive of ankylosing spondylitis blood was a TCR beta motif formed by eight highly homologous variants.

Using its own MiXCR run on the 5' RACE reads, TCRdb lists one record per CDR3 protein. Of roughly 90,000 distinct CDR3 sequences listed, more than 8.5% are singletons. At least ten counts were recorded for this clonotype. What it binds is unknown. The sample was blood, either unsorted or a sorted T cell fraction (not recorded which). The TCR sequence derives from a male donor with ankylosing spondylitis.

CDR3 residues: CASRFLAVEADTQYF. CDR3 nucleotides: TGTGCCAGCAGGTTTCTAGCAGTTGAGGCAGATACGCAGTATTTT. The chain uses TRBV7-8 and TRBJ2-3; tentatively, D is TRBD2 (5 bases). The CDR3 length is 15 residues. The germline V gene has CDR1 SGHVS and CDR2 FQNEAQ. Trimming stripped 6 bases from V and 4 bases from J, with 17 bases between.